This TCR beta chain was retrieved from a study of blood T cell repertoires in COVID-19. Turning to the study itself: T cells, B-cell-depleted T cells, or PBMCs supplied cDNA or gDNA.

The data were produced by immunoSEQ multiplex PCR, yet TCRdb's version contains in-frame clones alone and is incomplete. Of 30,000 to 50,000 clones listed, roughly 85% are singletons. This clone has just one count. The source of this sequence is a human donor in a cohort sampled during active COVID-19. What was sequenced was peripheral blood.

The CDR3 spells CASSPLDRGLNTEAFF. The DNA for the CDR3 is TGTGCCAGCAGTCCCCTGGACAGGGGATTGAACACTGAAGCTTTCTTT. The chain couples TRBV28 to TRBJ1-1, with 9 nucleotides matching TRBD1. Germline V gene sequence: CDR1 MDHEN, CDR2 SYDVKM. The V segment lost 5 bases and the J segment 0 bases; nucleotides outside the gene matches: 7. The CDR3 spans 16 residues.